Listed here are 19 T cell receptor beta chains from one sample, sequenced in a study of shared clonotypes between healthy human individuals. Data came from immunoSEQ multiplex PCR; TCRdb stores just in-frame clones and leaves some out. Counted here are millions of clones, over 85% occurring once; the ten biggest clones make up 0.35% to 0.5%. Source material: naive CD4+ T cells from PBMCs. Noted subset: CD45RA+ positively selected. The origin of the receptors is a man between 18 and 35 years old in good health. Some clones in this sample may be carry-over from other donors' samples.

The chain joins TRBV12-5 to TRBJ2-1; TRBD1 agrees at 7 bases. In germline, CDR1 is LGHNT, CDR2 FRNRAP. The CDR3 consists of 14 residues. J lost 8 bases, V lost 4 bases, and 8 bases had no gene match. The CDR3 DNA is TGTGCTAGTGGTTCGACAGGGAAAAGCTATGAGCAGTTCTTC. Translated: CASGSTGKSYEQFF. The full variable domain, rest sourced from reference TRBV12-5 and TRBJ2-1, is DARVTQTPRHKVTEMGQEVTMRCQPILGHNTVFWYRQTMMQGLELLAYFRNRAPLDDSGMPKDRFSAEMPDATLATLKIQPSEPRDSAVYFCASGSTGKSYEQFFGPGTRLTVL.

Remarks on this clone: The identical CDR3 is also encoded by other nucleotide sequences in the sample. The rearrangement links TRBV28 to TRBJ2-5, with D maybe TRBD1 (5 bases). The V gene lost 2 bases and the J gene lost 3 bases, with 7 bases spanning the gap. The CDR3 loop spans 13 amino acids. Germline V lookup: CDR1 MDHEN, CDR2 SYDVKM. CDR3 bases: TGTGCCAGCAGTTTAACAGGAAAAGAGACCCAGTACTTC. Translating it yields CASSLTGKETQYF.

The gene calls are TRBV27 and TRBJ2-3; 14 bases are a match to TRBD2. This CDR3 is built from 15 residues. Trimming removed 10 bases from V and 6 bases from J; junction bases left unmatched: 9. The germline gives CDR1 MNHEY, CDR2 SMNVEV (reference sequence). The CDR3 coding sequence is TGTGCCACCCGCGGGACTAGCGGGAGTAAGGATACGCAGTATTTT. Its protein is CATRGTSGSKDTQYF.

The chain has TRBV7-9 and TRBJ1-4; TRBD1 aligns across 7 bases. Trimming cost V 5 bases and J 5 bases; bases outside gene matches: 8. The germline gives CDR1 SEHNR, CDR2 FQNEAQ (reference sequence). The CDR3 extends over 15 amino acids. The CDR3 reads CASSKDRLKNEKLFF. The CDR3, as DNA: TGTGCCAGCAGCAAGGACAGGTTGAAGAATGAAAAACTGTTTTTT.

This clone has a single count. DNA of the CDR3: TGTGCCAGCAGGGAGACAGGGAATAGCTACGAGCAGTACTTC. Amino acids: CASRETGNSYEQYF. V usage is TRBV28 and J usage is TRBJ2-7; 7 bases agree with TRBD1. CDR1 is MDHEN and CDR2 is SYDVKM in the germline V gene. Trimming cost V 6 bases and J 3 bases; bases outside gene matches: 8. The CDR3 has 14 amino acids.

CDR3 bases: TGTGCCAGCAGCTTAGCCCAGGGAGCTGAAGCTTTCTTT. Its protein is CASSLAQGAEAFF. This sequence joins TRBV11-2 and TRBJ1-1; tentative D call: TRBD1 (5 bases). The CDR3 loop spans 13 amino acids. With 1 base removed from V and 6 bases from J, the gap between germline ends came to 9 bases. CDR1 is SGHAT and CDR2 is FQNNGV in the germline V gene. Looking up the rest from reference TRBV11-2 and TRBJ1-1 gives the full variable domain: EAGVAQSPRYKIIEKRQSVAFWCNPISGHATLYWYQQILGQGPKLLIQFQNNGVVDDSQLPKDRFSAERLKGVDSTLKIQPAKLEDSAVYLCASSLAQGAEAFFGQGTRLTVV.

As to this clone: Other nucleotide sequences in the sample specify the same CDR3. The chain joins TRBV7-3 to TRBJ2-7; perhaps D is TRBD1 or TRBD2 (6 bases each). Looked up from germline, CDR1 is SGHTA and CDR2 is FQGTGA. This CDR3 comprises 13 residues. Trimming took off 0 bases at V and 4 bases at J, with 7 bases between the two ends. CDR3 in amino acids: CASSLTGGYEQYF. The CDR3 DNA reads TGTGCCAGCAGCTTAACAGGGGGGTACGAGCAGTACTTC.

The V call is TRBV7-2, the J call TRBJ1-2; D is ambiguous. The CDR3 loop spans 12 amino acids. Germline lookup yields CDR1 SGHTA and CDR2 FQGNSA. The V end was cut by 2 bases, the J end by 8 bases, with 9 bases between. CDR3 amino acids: CASSLMGYGYTF. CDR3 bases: TGTGCCAGCAGCTTAATGGGGTACGGCTACACCTTC.

The CDR3 loop is CASSFSGTGGIDGYTF. CDR3 bases: TGTGCCAGCAGCTTCTCCGGGACAGGGGGCATAGATGGCTACACCTTC. The chain couples TRBV7-2 to TRBJ1-2, with 12 bases lining up with TRBD1. The J segment lost 6 bases and the V segment lost 3 bases, leaving 8 bases of the junction unmatched. The CDR3 totals 16 residues. Germline CDR1 is SGHTA and CDR2 is FQGNSA. The full variable domain, rest sourced from reference TRBV7-2 and TRBJ1-2, is GAGVSQSPSNKVTEKGKDVELRCDPISGHTALYWYRQSLGQGLEFLIYFQGNSAPDKSGLPSDRFSAERTGGSVSTLTIQRTQQEDSAVYLCASSFSGTGGIDGYTFGSGTRLTVV.

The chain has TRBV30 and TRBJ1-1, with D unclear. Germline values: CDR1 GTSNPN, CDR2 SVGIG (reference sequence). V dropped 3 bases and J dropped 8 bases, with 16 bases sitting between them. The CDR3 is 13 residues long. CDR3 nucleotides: TGTGCCTGGAGCGGCACTTTTAACGTCGAAGCTTTCTTT. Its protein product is CAWSGTFNVEAFF.

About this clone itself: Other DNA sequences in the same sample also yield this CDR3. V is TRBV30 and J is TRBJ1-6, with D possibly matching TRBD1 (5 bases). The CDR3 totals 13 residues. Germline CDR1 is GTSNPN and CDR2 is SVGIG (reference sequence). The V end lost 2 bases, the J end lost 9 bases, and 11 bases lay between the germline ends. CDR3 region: CAWSTQGGSPLHF. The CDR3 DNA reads TGTGCCTGGAGTACCCAGGGCGGTTCACCCCTCCACTTT.

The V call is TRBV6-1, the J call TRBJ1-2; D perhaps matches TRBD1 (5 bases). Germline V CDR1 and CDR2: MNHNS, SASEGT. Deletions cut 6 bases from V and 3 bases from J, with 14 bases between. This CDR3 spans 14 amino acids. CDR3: CASRYSGGDYGYTF. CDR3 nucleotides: TGTGCCAGCAGGTATTCTGGGGGGGACTATGGCTACACCTTC.

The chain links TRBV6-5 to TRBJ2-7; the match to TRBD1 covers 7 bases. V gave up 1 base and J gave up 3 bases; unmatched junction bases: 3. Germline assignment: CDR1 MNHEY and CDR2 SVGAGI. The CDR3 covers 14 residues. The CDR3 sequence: CASSYWGQNYEQYF. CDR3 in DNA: TGTGCCAGCAGTTACTGGGGACAGAACTACGAGCAGTACTTC.

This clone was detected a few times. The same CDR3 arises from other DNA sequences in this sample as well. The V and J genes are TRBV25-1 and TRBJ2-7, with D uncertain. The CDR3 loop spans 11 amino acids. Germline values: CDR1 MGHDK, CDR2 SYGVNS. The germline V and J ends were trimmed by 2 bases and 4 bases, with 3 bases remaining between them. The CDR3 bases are TGTGCCAGCAGTGAACGGTACGAGCAGTACTTC. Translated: CASSERYEQYF.

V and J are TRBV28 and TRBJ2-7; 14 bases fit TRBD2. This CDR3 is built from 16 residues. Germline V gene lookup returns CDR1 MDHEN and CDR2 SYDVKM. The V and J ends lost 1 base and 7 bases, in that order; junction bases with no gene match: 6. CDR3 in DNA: TGTGCCAGCAGTTTATTGGGACTAGCGGGAGTGAATGAGCAGTACTTC. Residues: CASSLLGLAGVNEQYF.

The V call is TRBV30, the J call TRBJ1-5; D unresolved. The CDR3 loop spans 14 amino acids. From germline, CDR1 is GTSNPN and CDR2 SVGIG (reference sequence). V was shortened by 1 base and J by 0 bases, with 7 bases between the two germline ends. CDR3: CAWSADNSNQPQHF. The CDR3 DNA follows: TGTGCCTGGAGTGCCGACAATAGCAATCAGCCCCAGCATTTT. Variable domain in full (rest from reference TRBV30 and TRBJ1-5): SQTIHQWPATLVQPVGSPLSLECTVEGTSNPNLYWYRQAAGRGLQLLFYSVGIGQISSEVPQNLSASRPQDRQFILSSKKLLLSDSGFYLCAWSADNSNQPQHFGDGTRLSIL.

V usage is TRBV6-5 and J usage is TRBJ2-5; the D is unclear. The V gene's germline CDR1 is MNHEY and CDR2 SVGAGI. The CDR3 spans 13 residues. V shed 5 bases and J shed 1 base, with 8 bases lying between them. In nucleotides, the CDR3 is TGTGCCAGCAGTAAGACGTTCCAAGAGACCCAGTACTTC. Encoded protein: CASSKTFQETQYF.

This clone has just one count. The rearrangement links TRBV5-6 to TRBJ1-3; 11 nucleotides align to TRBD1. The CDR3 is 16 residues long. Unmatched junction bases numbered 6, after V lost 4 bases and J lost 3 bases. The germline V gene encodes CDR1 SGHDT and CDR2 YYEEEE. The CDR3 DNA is TGTGCCAGCAGCCCTGGACAGGGGGCTTTTGGAAACACCATATATTTT. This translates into CASSPGQGAFGNTIYF.

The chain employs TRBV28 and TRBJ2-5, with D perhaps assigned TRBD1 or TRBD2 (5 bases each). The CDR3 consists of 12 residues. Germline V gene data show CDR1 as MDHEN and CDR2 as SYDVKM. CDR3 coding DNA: TGTGCTCACGGGACCTCGTTTCTGATCCAGTACTTC. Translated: CAHGTSFLIQYF.